This T cell receptor (beta chain) is drawn from a study of T cell responses to AZD1222 COVID-19 vaccine. Remarks on this clone: Its antigen is as yet unknown.

Assay used: immunoSEQ multiplex PCR; TCRdb lists only in-frame clones, some missing. The sample has 180,000 or so clones; about 90% are singletons. Whole-study findings and limits: Nearly half of unique spike-specific TCRs reportedly avoided B.1.351 and B.1.1.7 mutated regions. Only five to seven AZD1222 recipients were seropositive at baseline.

V lost 0 bases and J 1 base, leaving 10 bases between the germline ends. Germline V gene lookup returns CDR1 SGHNT and CDR2 YYREEE (reference sequence). CDR3 length: 15 amino acids. The receptor was isolated from an adult who received the AZD1222 COVID-19 vaccine. This specimen consisted of peripheral blood, obtained 28 days after the second AZD1222 dose. The chain is built from TRBV5-4 and TRBJ1-1, with D perhaps TRBD1 (5 bases). The CDR3 reads CASSLVGGRNTEAFF. The DNA of the CDR3 is TGTGCCAGCAGCTTGGTGGGGGGTCGGAACACTGAAGCTTTCTTT.